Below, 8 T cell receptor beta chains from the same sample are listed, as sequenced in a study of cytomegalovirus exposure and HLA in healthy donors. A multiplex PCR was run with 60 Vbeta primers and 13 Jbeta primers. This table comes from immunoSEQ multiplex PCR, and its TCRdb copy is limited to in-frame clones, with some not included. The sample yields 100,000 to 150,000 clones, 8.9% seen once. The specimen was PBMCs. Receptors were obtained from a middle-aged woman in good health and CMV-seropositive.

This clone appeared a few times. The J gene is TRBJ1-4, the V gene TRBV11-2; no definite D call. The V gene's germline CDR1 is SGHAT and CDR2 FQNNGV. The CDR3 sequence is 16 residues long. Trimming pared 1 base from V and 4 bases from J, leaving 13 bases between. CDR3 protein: CASSLGTGVNNEKLFF. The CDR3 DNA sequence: TGTGCCAGCAGCTTAGGAACCGGGGTTAATAATGAAAAACTGTTTTTT.

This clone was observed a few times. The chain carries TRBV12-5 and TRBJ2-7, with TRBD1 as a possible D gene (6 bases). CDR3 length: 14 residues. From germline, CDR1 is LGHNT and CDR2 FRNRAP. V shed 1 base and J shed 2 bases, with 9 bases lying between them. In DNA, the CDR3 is TGTGCTAGTGGTTTGGGGACAGCCACCTACGAGCAGTACTTC. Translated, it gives CASGLGTATYEQYF. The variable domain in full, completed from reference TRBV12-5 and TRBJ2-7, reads DARVTQTPRHKVTEMGQEVTMRCQPILGHNTVFWYRQTMMQGLELLAYFRNRAPLDDSGMPKDRFSAEMPDATLATLKIQPSEPRDSAVYFCASGLGTATYEQYFGPGTRLTVT.

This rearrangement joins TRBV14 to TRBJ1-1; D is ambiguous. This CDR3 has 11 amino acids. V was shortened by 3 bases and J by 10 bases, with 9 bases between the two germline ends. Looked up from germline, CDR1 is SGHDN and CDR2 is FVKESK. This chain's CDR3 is CASSHGPRAFF. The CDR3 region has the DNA TGTGCCAGCAGCCATGGGCCGAGAGCTTTCTTT.

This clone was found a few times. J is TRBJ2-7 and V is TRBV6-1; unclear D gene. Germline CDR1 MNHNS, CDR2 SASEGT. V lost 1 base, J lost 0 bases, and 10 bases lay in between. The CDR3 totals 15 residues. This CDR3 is CASSEGTANSYEQYF. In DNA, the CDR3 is TGTGCCAGCAGTGAAGGCACAGCCAACTCCTACGAGCAGTACTTC.

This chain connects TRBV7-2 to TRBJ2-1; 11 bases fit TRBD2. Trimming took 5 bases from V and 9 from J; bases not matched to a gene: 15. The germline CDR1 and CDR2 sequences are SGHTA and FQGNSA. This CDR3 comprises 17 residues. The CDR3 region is CASSLLHSGGAVSEQFF. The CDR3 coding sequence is TGTGCCAGCAGCCTCCTCCATAGCGGGGGGGCCGTGTCTGAGCAGTTCTTC. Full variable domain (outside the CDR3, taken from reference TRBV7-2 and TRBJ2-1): GAGVSQSPSNKVTEKGKDVELRCDPISGHTALYWYRQSLGQGLEFLIYFQGNSAPDKSGLPSDRFSAERTGGSVSTLTIQRTQQEDSAVYLCASSLLHSGGAVSEQFFGPGTRLTVL.

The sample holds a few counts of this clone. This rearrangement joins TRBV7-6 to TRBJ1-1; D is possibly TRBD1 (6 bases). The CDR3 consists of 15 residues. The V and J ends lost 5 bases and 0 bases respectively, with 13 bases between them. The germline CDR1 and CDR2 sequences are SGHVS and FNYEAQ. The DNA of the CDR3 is TGTGCCAGCAGCCCCTTGGACAGCCTGAACACTGAAGCTTTCTTT. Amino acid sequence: CASSPLDSLNTEAFF.

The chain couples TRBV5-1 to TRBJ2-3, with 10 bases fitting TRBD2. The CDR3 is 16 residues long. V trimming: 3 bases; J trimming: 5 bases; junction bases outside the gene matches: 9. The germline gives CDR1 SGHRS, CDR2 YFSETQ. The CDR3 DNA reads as TGCGCCAGCAGCTCGCTAACTAGCGGGGCCGGAGATACGCAGTATTTT. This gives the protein CASSSLTSGAGDTQYF.

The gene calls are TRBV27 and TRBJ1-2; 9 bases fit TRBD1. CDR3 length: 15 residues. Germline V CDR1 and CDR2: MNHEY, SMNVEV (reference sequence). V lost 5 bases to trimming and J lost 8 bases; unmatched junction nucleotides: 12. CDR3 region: CASSPQGTGLSGYTF. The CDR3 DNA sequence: TGTGCCAGCAGTCCCCAGGGGACAGGGTTATCAGGCTACACCTTC.